This T cell receptor (beta chain) was found in a study of cytotoxic CD8 clonotypes in ibrutinib-treated CLL. Overall study context: With a range of 6 to 36, the median treatment time before response samples were taken was under 15 months.

Germline V lookup: CDR1 DFQATT, CDR2 SNEGSKA (reference sequence). Trimming shortened V by 3 bases and J by 3 bases, and 6 bases separated the two germline ends. CDR3 length equals 11 residues. The table came from immunoSEQ multiplex PCR; TCRdb's copy has only in-frame clones and leaves some out. This table holds around 60,000 clones, less than 75% found once. The source was PBMCs, collected after 12 months of ibrutinib treatment. This TCR came from a human donor with chronic lymphocytic leukemia. The chain carries TRBV20-1 and TRBJ2-7; D gene ambiguous. CDR3 sequence: CSASGGYEQYF. The CDR3 DNA reads TGCAGTGCTAGTGGCGGCTACGAGCAGTACTTC.